This TCR beta chain comes out of a study of cytomegalovirus exposure and HLA in healthy donors. To note about this clone: Its antigen is undetermined.

Germline V gives CDR1 MNHNY, CDR2 SVGAGI (reference sequence). This CDR3 has 11 amino acids. The germline V and J ends were trimmed by 5 bases and 11 bases, with 11 bases remaining between them. Method: immunoSEQ multiplex PCR; TCRdb's copy keeps in-frame clones and lacks some. Found here are about 200,000 clones, 85% to 90% of them singletons; the top ten hold roughly 3%. Overall study findings and caveats: Researchers counted around 180 TCR beta chains as cytomegalovirus-associated. A few chains tied to CMV proved CMV antigen-specific in vitro.

The receptor was derived from a young woman in good health and CMV-seronegative. The sequencing sample was made of PBMCs. This chain connects TRBV6-6 to TRBJ2-3; possible D gene TRBD2, 7 bases. CDR3 amino acids: CASSKGGEQYF. In nucleotides, the CDR3 is TGTGCCAGCAGTAAGGGGGGGGAGCAGTATTTT.